Listed here are 27 T cell receptor beta chains from one sample, sequenced in a study of blood T cell repertoires in COVID-19. The table came from immunoSEQ multiplex PCR; TCRdb's copy has only in-frame clones and leaves some out. The table has 250,000 or so clones, roughly 85% seen once. The sequenced material came from PBMCs or T cells enriched from blood (not recorded which). The receptors were gathered from a woman between 50 and 59 years old who had been exposed to COVID-19.

V is TRBV29-1 and J is TRBJ2-5, with D hard to call. CDR1 is SQVTM, CDR2 ANQGSEA, per germline. Trimming left V 3 bases short and J 2 bases short, with 10 bases between. The CDR3 consists of 13 residues. CDR3 loop: CSVESQIQETQYF. The CDR3, as DNA: TGCAGCGTTGAGTCACAGATACAAGAGACCCAGTACTTC.

V is TRBV19 and J is TRBJ1-1, with no clear D. Germline-derived CDR1 and CDR2 are LNHDA and SQIVND (reference sequence). This CDR3 region has 12 residues. Trimming stripped 6 bases from V and 8 bases from J, with 13 bases between. CDR3 protein: CASRTGNIEAFF. The CDR3 DNA reads as TGTGCCAGTAGAACCGGGAATATAGAAGCTTTCTTT.

The chain's CDR3 is CASSRGGDNSPLHF. In DNA form, the CDR3 reads TGTGCCAGCAGCCGGGGAGGCGATAATTCACCCCTCCACTTT. The chain couples TRBV25-1 to TRBJ1-6; D unclear. Deletions cut 6 bases from V and 5 bases from J, with 11 bases between. Germline loops: CDR1 MGHDK, CDR2 SYGVNS. The CDR3 consists of 14 residues.

The rearrangement joins TRBV3-1 (or the pseudogene TRBV3-2) to TRBJ1-4; maybe TRBD1 (5 bases). CDR3 length: 14 amino acids. V was pared by 8 bases and J by 7 bases, with 17 bases between. Germline V gene sequence: CDR1 LGHDT, CDR2 YNNKEL (reference sequence). The CDR3 DNA sequence: TGTGCCAGCCGCGGGGCCGGGGTCGGTGAAAAACTGTTTTTT. This translates into CASRGAGVGEKLFF.

This chain connects TRBV3-1 (or the pseudogene TRBV3-2) to TRBJ1-2; 9 bases agree with TRBD1. CDR3 length: 16 amino acids. Unmatched junction bases numbered 4, after V lost 1 base and J lost 1 base. Germline CDR1 LGHDT, CDR2 YNNKEL (reference sequence). CDR3 region: CASSQVRQGGNYGYTF. The CDR3 nucleotides read TGTGCCAGCAGCCAAGTACGACAGGGGGGTAACTATGGCTACACCTTC.

CDR3 in amino acids: CASSRGRQGLEQPQHF. In nucleotides, the CDR3 is TGTGCCAGCAGCCGTGGTCGTCAGGGTTTGGAACAGCCCCAGCATTTT. J is TRBJ1-5 and V is TRBV28, with D possibly matching TRBD1 (5 bases). The germline V gene encodes CDR1 MDHEN and CDR2 SYDVKM. The CDR3 extends over 16 amino acids. V lost 6 bases, J lost 7 bases, and 22 bases lay in between.

The chain couples TRBV28 to TRBJ1-1, with D unresolved. Looked up from germline, CDR1 is MDHEN and CDR2 is SYDVKM. This CDR3 contains 12 residues. Between the trimmed V and J ends, which lost 3 bases and 7 bases, there was a span of 9 bases. CDR3 loop: CASSFGEGEAFF. CDR3 nucleotides: TGTGCCAGCAGTTTCGGGGAGGGTGAAGCTTTCTTT.

As concerns this clone: The sample contains more than one DNA sequence encoding this CDR3. The chain has TRBV5-1 and TRBJ2-2; 7 bases fit TRBD2. Germline V lookup: CDR1 SGHRS, CDR2 YFSETQ. This CDR3 spans 16 amino acids. Unmatched junction bases numbered 9, after V lost 7 bases and J lost 0 bases. The CDR3 sequence: CASHWGGQSNTGELFF. The CDR3 DNA follows: TGCGCCAGCCACTGGGGAGGGCAGTCGAACACCGGGGAGCTGTTTTTT.

V is TRBV12-3 or TRBV12-4 and J is TRBJ1-2; 11 bases agree with TRBD1. Trimming removed 6 bases from V and 4 bases from J; junction bases left unmatched: 1. This CDR3 is 13 amino acids long. Here the CDR3 reads CASRDRGLYGYTF. CDR3 bases: TGTGCCAGCAGGGACAGGGGGCTCTATGGCTACACCTTC.

This clone has more than one count but fewer than ten. J is TRBJ1-1 and V is TRBV28, with 7 bases identical to TRBD1. Trimming at V came to 1 base and at J to 8 bases, leaving 1 base not matched to a gene. The CDR3 is made up of 12 amino acids. The germline gives CDR1 MDHEN, CDR2 SYDVKM. CDR3 residues: CASSLSTGEAFF. In nucleotides, the CDR3 is TGTGCCAGCAGTTTATCGACAGGGGAAGCTTTCTTT.

This clone was picked up one time. The genes are TRBV10-2 and TRBJ2-7; 7 bases are shared with TRBD1. Per germline, CDR1 WSHSY and CDR2 SAAADI. V dropped 4 bases and J dropped 7; count of bases not matched to a gene: 10. The CDR3 totals 14 residues. For the CDR3, the DNA is TGCGCCAGCAGTGTAGGGGGCGGGTTATATGAGCAGTACTTC. Amino acid sequence: CASSVGGGLYEQYF.

The chain joins TRBV29-1 to TRBJ1-1; TRBD1 agrees at 8 bases. The V gene's germline CDR1 is SQVTM and CDR2 ANQGSEA. The V gene end was trimmed by 7 bases and the J gene end by 6 bases; junction bases not matched to a gene: 4. The CDR3 has 11 residues. CDR3 amino acids: CSASQGAEAFF. The CDR3 DNA sequence: TGCAGCGCATCACAGGGGGCTGAAGCTTTCTTT. Drawing the rest from reference TRBV29-1 and TRBJ1-1, the complete variable domain is SAVISQKPSRDICQRGTSLTIQCQVDSQVTMMFWYRQQPGQSLTLIATANQGSEATYESGFVIDKFPISRPNLTFSTLTVSNMSPEDSSIYLCSASQGAEAFFGQGTRLTVV.

V usage is TRBV9 and J usage is TRBJ2-2; D ambiguous. CDR3 length: 15 amino acids. V lost 4 bases and J lost 4, with 14 bases in between. Germline loops: CDR1 SGDLS, CDR2 YYNGEE. The chain's CDR3 is CASSPRGGPTGELFF. The CDR3, as DNA: TGTGCCAGCAGCCCCCGAGGCGGCCCCACCGGGGAGCTGTTTTTT.

This clone was seen a few times. This chain joins TRBV5-1 and TRBJ2-7, with 7 positions matching TRBD1. V lost 3 bases and J lost 0; bases outside the gene matches: 12. Germline assignment: CDR1 SGHRS and CDR2 YFSETQ. The CDR3 is 17 residues long. CDR3 nucleotides: TGCGCCAGCAGCTACCGGACAGGCGGAACGAACTCCTACGAGCAGTACTTC. Protein: CASSYRTGGTNSYEQYF. The full variable domain, in which reference TRBV5-1 and TRBJ2-7 provide the parts outside the CDR3, is KAGVTQTPRYLIKTRGQQVTLSCSPISGHRSVSWYQQTPGQGLQFLFEYFSETQRNKGNFPGRFSGRQFSNSRSEMNVSTLELGDSALYLCASSYRTGGTNSYEQYFGPGTRLTVT.

This rearrangement joins TRBV19 to TRBJ1-5; 7 positions match TRBD1. Germline CDR1 and CDR2: LNHDA and SQIVND (reference sequence). There are 16 residues in the CDR3. V gave up 5 bases and J gave up 0 bases; unmatched junction bases: 7. The CDR3 region has the DNA TGTGCCAGTAGTCGCATTACAGGGGATAGCAATCAGCCCCAGCATTTT. It codes for CASSRITGDSNQPQHF.

The CDR3 region has the DNA TGTGCCAGCAGCCTCACCCGACAGGGTCACACAGATACGCAGTATTTT. The encoded protein is CASSLTRQGHTDTQYF. This chain links TRBV6-6 with TRBJ2-3; TRBD1 matches at 7 bases. CDR3 length equals 16 residues. CDR1 MNHNY and CDR2 SVGAGI come from the germline V gene (reference sequence). With 6 bases clipped from V and 2 bases from J, the junction kept 11 bases outside the gene matches.

The chain uses TRBV7-2 and TRBJ2-1; 7 nucleotides agree with TRBD1. The length of the CDR3 is 15 residues. The V gene end was trimmed by 5 bases and the J gene end by 9 bases; junction bases not matched to a gene: 13. CDR1 SGHTA and CDR2 FQGNSA come from the germline V gene. CDR3 sequence (DNA): TGTGCCAGCAGCCCCCGGAATCGACAGGGCCCTGAGCAGTTCTTC. Amino acids: CASSPRNRQGPEQFF.

CDR3 amino acids: CASKAGAQNQPQHF. The DNA of the CDR3 is TGTGCCAGCAAGGCAGGGGCGCAAAATCAGCCCCAGCATTTT. This rearrangement joins TRBV6-5 to TRBJ1-5, with a possible D match to TRBD1 (6 bases). The length of the CDR3 is 14 residues. The germline V and J ends were trimmed by 7 bases and 4 bases, with 14 bases remaining between them. The germline V gene encodes CDR1 MNHEY and CDR2 SVGAGI.

The chain recombines TRBV19 with TRBJ2-7, with 7 bases matching TRBD1. Germline CDR1 and CDR2: LNHDA and SQIVND (reference sequence). J gave up 6 bases and V 5 bases, and 7 bases lay outside the gene matches. There are 13 residues in the CDR3. Here the CDR3 reads CASSFDRVAEQYF. The CDR3 nucleotides are TGTGCCAGTAGTTTTGACAGGGTTGCCGAGCAGTACTTC.

The CDR3 DNA reads as TGTGCCAGCTCACCCGAGAGGTTTAATTCACCCCTCCACTTT. Its translation is CASSPERFNSPLHF. The chain combines TRBV18 with TRBJ1-6; the D is unclear. This CDR3 comprises 14 residues. Germline loops: CDR1 KGHSH, CDR2 LQKENI. V was trimmed by 3 bases and J by 6 bases, leaving 9 bases between them.

CDR3 sequence reads: CAIRTGSREQFF. For the CDR3, the DNA is TGTGCTATCCGGACTGGCTCTCGTGAGCAGTTCTTC. The J gene is TRBJ2-1, the V gene TRBV10-3, with D perhaps matching TRBD2 (5 bases). This CDR3 has 12 residues. The germline gives CDR1 ENHRY, CDR2 SYGVKD.

This clone was counted between two and nine times. The chain's CDR3 is CASSLEGAGGYTF. For the CDR3, the DNA is TGTGCCAGCAGCTTGGAGGGGGCAGGAGGCTACACCTTC. The V gene is TRBV5-5, the J gene TRBJ1-2; TRBD1 agrees at 7 bases. V gave up 0 bases and J gave up 8 bases; unmatched junction bases: 4. The CDR3 extends over 13 amino acids. Per the germline V gene, CDR1 is SGHKS and CDR2 is YYEKEE (reference sequence).

The chain employs TRBV5-4 and TRBJ2-2; D gene uncertain. V lost 2 bases to trimming and J lost 6 bases, with 5 bases between them. Germline assignment: CDR1 SGHNT and CDR2 YYREEE (reference sequence). The CDR3 is 12 residues long. The CDR3 DNA is TGTGCCAGCAGCTTTGGGCCCGGGGAGCTGTTTTTT. It specifies CASSFGPGELFF.

The chain carries TRBV12-3 or TRBV12-4 and TRBJ2-7; the D is unclear. Trimming cost V 5 bases and J 6 bases, with 14 bases left between them. The CDR3 spans 13 residues. The CDR3 protein is CASSLGLLGEQYF. The CDR3 DNA reads TGTGCCAGCAGTCTAGGGCTTCTAGGCGAGCAGTACTTC.

The chain joins TRBV28 to TRBJ2-3; weak D call: TRBD2 (6 bases). Per germline, CDR1 MDHEN and CDR2 SYDVKM. CDR3 length equals 15 residues. Trimming pared 3 bases from V and 0 bases from J, leaving 10 bases between. CDR3 sequence reads: CASSLSGLSTDTQYF. CDR3 coding DNA: TGTGCCAGCAGTTTGTCGGGACTGAGCACAGATACGCAGTATTTT.

The chain links TRBV21-1 to TRBJ2-1; TRBD2 was called by the table and not checked on the DNA. TRBV21-1 is noted as a pseudogene. This CDR3 contains 19 residues. The CDR3 loop reads CASSLRKEGSGFSYNEQFF. The CDR3 bases are TGTGCCAGCAGCCTCCGCAAGGAAGGAAGCGGGTTCTCCTACAATGAGCAGTTCTTC.

This chain uses TRBV15 with TRBJ2-7; 7 nucleotides align to TRBD2. This CDR3 spans 11 amino acids. Trimming at V came to 8 bases and at J to 3 bases, leaving 1 base not matched to a gene. Germline V gives CDR1 LNHNV, CDR2 YYDKDF (reference sequence). The CDR3 spells CATGTNYEQYF. The CDR3 nucleotides read TGTGCCACCGGGACTAACTACGAGCAGTACTTC.